This T cell receptor (beta chain) comes out of a study of T cell changes during pregnancy in multiple sclerosis (dated by TCRdb to the late 2010s). Describing the broader study: The study examined how the T cell repertoire changed over the course of pregnancy in women with multiple sclerosis.

As regards this clone: Which antigen it targets is not known. One base away there is no much larger clone; base qualities are not given.

To prepare the library, the immunoSEQ multiplex PCR assay was applied. What TCRdb holds here is the immuneACCESS table cut down to in-frame rearrangements. Part of the clones is not present; checked against another copy, under half of the missing clones reflect an unresolved V gene, and the others are unexplained. The sample table shows approximately 71,000 clones, and over 85% are seen once. The top ten hold over 1% of the sample. This specimen was peripheral blood, taken in the third trimester of pregnancy. This clonotype was sampled from a female donor with multiple sclerosis, enrolled in a pregnancy study.

The DNA sequence is TGTGCCAGCTCACCCGACTGGACTGGGGGGTCTGAAGCTTTCTTT. Translated, this gives CASSPDWTGGSEAFF. The chain is made from TRBV18 and TRBJ1-1; 5 matching bases give a weak D call of TRBD1. CDR1 and CDR2 (KGHSH, LQKENI) derive from the germline V gene. V and J lose 3 bases and 6 bases, and a span of 17 bases separates them. Taken from cysteine to phenylalanine, the CDR3 has 15 residues. The DNA shown is the 45-base CDR3, in frame from base 1.